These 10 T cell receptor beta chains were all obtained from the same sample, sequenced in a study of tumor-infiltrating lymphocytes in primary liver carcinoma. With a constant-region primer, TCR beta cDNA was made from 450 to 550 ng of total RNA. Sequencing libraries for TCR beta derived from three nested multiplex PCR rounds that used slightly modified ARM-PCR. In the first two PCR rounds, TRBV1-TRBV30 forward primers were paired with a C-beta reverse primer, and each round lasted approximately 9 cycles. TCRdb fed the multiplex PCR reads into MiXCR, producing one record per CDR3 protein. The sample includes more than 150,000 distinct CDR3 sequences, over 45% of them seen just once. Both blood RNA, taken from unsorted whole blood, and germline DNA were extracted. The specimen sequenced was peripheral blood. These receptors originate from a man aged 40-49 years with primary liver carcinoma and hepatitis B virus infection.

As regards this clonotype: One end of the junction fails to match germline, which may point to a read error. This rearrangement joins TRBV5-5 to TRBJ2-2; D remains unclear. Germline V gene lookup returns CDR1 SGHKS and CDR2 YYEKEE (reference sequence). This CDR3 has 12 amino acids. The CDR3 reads CANSPTAGELFF. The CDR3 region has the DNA TGTGCCAACAGCCCGACGGCCGGGGAGCTGTTTTTT.

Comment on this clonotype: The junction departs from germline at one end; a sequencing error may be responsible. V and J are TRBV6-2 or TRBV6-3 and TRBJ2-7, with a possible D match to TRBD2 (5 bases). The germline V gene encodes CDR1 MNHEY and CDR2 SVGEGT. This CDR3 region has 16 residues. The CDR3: CPSIPAKRLSSYEQYF. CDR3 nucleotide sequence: TGTCCCAGCATCCCTGCCAAGCGGCTTAGCTCCTACGAACAGTACTTC.

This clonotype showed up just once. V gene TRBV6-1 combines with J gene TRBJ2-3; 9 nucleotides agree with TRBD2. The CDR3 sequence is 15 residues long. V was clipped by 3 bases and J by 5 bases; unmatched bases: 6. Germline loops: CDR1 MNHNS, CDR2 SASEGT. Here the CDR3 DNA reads TGTGCCAGCAGTGAGGATAGTAGCGGGAGAGATACGCAGTATTTT. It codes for CASSEDSSGRDTQYF.

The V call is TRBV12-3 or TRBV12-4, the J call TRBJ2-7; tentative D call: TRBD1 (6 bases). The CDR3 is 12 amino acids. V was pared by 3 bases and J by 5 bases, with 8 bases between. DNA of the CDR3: TGTGCCAGCAGTTTGGCAGGGGACGAGCAGTACTTC. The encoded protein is CASSLAGDEQYF.

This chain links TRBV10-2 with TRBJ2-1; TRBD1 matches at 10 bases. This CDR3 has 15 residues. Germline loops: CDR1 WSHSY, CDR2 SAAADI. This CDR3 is CVSSLPGQGSNEQFF. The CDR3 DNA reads TGCGTTAGCAGCTTACCGGGACAGGGGAGTAATGAGCAGTTCTTC.

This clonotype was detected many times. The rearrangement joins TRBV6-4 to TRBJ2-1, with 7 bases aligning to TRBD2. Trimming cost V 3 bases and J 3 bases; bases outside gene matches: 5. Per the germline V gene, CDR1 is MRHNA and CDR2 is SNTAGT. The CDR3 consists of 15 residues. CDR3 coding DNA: TGTGCCAGCAGTGAATCTGGGGGGGGCTACAATGAGCAGTTCTTC. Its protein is CASSESGGGYNEQFF.

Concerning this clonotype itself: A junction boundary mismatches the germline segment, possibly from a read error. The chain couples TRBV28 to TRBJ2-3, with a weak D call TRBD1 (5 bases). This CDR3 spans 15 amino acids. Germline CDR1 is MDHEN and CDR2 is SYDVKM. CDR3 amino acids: CASSFDSGALRTQYF. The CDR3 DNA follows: TGTGCCAGCAGTTTCGACAGTGGGGCGCTGAGGACGCAATATTTT.

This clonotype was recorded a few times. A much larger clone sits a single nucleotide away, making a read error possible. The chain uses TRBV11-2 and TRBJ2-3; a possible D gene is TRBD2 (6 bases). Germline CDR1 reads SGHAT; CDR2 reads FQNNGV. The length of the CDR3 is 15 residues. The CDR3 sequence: CVSRLMGGSADTQYF. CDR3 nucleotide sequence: TGTGTCAGCAGGTTAATGGGGGGAAGCGCAGATACGCAGTATTTT. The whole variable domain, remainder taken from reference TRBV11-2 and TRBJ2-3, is EAGVAQSPRYKIIEKRQSVAFWCNPISGHATLYWYQQILGQGPKLLIQFQNNGVVDDSQLPKDRFSAERLKGVDSTLKIQPAKLEDSAVYLCVSRLMGGSADTQYFGPGTRLTVL.

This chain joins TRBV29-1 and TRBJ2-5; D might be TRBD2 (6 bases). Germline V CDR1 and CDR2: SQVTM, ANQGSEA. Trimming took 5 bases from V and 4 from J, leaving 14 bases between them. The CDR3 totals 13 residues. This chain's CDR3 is CSVSPGDGETQYF. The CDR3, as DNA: TGCAGCGTTTCCCCGGGGGATGGAGAGACCCAGTACTTC.

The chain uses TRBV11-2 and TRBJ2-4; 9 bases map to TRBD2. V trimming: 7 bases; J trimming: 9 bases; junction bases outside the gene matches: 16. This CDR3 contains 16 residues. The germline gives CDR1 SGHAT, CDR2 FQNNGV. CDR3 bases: TGTGCCAGCAACCCATCGGCGGGAGGGCCTATTGGCATTCAGTACTTC. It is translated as CASNPSAGGPIGIQYF.